This T cell receptor beta chain is from a study of cytomegalovirus exposure and HLA in healthy donors. 60 Vbeta and 13 Jbeta primers were used in PCR. Sequenced by immunoSEQ multiplex PCR; TCRdb stores in-frame clones only, minus some. The sample holds roughly 80,000 clones. This CDR3 is 15 amino acids long. Germline V gene sequence: CDR1 SGHRS, CDR2 YFSETQ. Trimming cost V 0 bases and J 6 bases, with 16 bases left between them. The specimen was PBMCs. The chain is built from TRBV5-1 and TRBJ2-7; D perhaps matches TRBD2 (5 bases). The clonotype was recovered from a girl between 5 and 17 years old in good health and CMV-seropositive. The CDR3 protein is CASSLAGRDSREQYF. DNA for the CDR3: TGCGCCAGCAGCTTGGCCGGCCGGGATTCTCGCGAGCAGTACTTC.